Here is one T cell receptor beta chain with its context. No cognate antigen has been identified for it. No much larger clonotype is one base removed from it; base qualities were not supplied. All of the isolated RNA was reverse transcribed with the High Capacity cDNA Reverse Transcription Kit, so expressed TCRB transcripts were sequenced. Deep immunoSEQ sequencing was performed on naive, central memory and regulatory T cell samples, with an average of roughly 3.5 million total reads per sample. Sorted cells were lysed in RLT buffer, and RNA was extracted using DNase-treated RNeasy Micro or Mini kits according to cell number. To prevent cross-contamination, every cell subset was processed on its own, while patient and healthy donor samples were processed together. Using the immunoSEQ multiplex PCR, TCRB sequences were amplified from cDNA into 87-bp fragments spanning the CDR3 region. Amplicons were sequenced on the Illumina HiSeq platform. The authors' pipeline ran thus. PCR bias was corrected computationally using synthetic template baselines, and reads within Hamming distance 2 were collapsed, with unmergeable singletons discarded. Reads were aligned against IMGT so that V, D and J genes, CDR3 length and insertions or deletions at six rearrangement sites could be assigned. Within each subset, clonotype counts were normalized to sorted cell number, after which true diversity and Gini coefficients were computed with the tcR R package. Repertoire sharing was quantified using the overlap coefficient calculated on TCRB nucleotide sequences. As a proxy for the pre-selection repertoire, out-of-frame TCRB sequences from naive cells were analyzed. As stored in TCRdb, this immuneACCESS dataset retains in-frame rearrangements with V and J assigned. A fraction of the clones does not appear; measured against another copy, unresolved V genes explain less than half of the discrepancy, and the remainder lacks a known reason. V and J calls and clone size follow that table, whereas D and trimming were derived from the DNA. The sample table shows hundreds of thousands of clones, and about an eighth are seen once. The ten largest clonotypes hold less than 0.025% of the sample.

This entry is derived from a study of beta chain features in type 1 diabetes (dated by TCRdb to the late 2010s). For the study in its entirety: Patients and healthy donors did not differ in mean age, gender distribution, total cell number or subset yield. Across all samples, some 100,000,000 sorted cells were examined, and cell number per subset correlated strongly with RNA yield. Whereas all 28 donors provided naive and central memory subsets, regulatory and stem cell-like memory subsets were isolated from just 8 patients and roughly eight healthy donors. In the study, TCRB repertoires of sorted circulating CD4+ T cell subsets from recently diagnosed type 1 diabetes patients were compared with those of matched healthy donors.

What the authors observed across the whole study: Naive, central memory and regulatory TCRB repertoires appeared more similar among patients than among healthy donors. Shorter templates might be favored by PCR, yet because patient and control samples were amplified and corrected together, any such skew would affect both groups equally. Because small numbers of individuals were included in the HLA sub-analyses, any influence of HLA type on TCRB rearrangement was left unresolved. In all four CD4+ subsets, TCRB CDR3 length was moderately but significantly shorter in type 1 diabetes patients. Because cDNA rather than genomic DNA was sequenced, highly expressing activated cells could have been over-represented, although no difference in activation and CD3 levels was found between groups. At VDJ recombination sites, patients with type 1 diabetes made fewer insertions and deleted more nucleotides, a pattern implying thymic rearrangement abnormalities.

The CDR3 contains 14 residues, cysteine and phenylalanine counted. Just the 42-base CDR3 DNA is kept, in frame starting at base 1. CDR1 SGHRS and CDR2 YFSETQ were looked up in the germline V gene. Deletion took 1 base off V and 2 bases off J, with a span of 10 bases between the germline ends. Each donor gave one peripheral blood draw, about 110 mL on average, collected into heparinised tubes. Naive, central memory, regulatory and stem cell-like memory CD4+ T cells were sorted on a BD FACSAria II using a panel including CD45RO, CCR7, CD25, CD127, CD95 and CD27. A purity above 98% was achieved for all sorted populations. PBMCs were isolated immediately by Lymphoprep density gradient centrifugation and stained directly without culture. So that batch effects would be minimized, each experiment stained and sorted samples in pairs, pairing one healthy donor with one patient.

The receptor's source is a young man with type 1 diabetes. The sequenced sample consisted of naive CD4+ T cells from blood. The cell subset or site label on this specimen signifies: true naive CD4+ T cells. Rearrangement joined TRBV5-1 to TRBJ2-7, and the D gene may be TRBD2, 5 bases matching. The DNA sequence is TGCGCCAGCAGCTTGTACGGGGAAACCTACGAGCAGTACTTC. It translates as CASSLYGETYEQYF.